These 21 T cell receptor beta chains share one sample of origin, sequenced in a study of regulatory T cells in long-lasting Graves disease. Stated time point: newly diagnosed GD, antithyroid drugs for less than 3 months. PBMC RNA served as the TCR library source. Arm-PCR of CDR3 regions with iRepertoire HTBI primers generated TCR beta libraries. TCRdb reanalysed the multiplex PCR reads using MiXCR and keeps one entry per CDR3 protein. The table has hundreds of thousands of distinct CDR3 sequences, roughly 15% seen once. This same sample was also taken into another study, of T cells in Graves' hyperthyroidism and ophthalmopathy.

The starting material was peripheral blood mononuclear cells (PBMCs), obtained at new diagnosis, from a patient treated with antithyroid drugs. Every receptor here comes from a woman aged 25 to 39 with Graves disease.

The sample holds many counts of this clonotype. This rearrangement joins TRBV3-1 to TRBJ2-7; D unresolved. Looked up from germline, CDR1 is LGHDT and CDR2 is YNNKEL (reference sequence). V lost 4 bases to trimming and J lost 5 bases, with 21 bases between them. The CDR3 sequence is 16 residues long. CDR3 loop: CASSPRFARPGHEQYF. The CDR3 bases are TGTGCCAGCAGCCCCCGCTTCGCCCGACCTGGCCACGAGCAGTACTTC.

J is TRBJ1-4 and V is TRBV5-6; no clear D. This CDR3 region has 14 residues. V was clipped by 2 bases and J by 4 bases, with 9 bases between them. CDR1 SGHDT and CDR2 YYEEEE come from the germline V gene. The CDR3 DNA reads as TGTGCCAGCAGCTTACAGAGGCTTAATGAAAAACTGTTTTTT. Translated, it gives CASSLQRLNEKLFF.

This clonotype has just a few counts. V and J are TRBV7-3 and TRBJ2-5; no firm D call. The CDR3 sequence is 14 residues long. Trimming took 5 bases from V and 5 from J, leaving 15 bases between them. Germline values: CDR1 SGHTA, CDR2 FQGTGA. CDR3 loop: CASSPAGPAETQYF. The CDR3 DNA reads as TGTGCCAGCAGCCCCGCCGGGCCGGCGGAGACCCAGTACTTC.

The chain joins TRBV19 to TRBJ1-1, with TRBD1 identical over 9 bases. The CDR3 extends over 14 amino acids. The junction had 4 bases not matched to a gene; V was cut back by 4 bases and J by 4 bases. CDR1 LNHDA and CDR2 SQIVND come from the germline V gene (reference sequence). CDR3 residues: CASSRDRVGTEAFF. CDR3 in DNA: TGTGCCAGTAGTAGGGACAGGGTAGGCACTGAAGCTTTCTTT. Full variable domain (missing parts from reference TRBV19 and TRBJ1-1): DGGITQSPKYLFRKEGQNVTLSCEQNLNHDAMYWYRQDPGQGLRLIYYSQIVNDFQKGDIAEGYSVSREKKESFPLTVTSAQKNPTAFYLCASSRDRVGTEAFFGQGTRLTVV.

This clonotype appeared many times. The chain uses TRBV30 and TRBJ2-5, with unresolved D. The CDR3 is made up of 13 amino acids. Trimming removed 5 bases from V and 3 bases from J, with 13 bases in between. Per germline, CDR1 GTSNPN and CDR2 SVGIG (reference sequence). The DNA of the CDR3 is TGTGCCTGGGCTAGGGAAGCAAAAGAGACCCAGTACTTC. This sequence encodes CAWAREAKETQYF.

CDR3: CASSRADLNYGYTF. CDR3 nucleotides: TGTGCCAGTAGTAGGGCAGACCTTAACTATGGCTACACCTTC. The chain joins TRBV19 to TRBJ1-2; D ambiguous. V was shortened by 4 bases and J by 1 base, with 10 bases between the two germline ends. CDR1 is LNHDA and CDR2 is SQIVND in the germline V gene (reference sequence). The CDR3 contains 14 residues.

This clonotype was counted many times. V usage is TRBV28 and J usage is TRBJ2-6; no clear D gene. V lost 3 bases and J lost 0, with 6 bases in between. The germline V gene encodes CDR1 MDHEN and CDR2 SYDVKM. This CDR3 spans 15 amino acids. The chain's CDR3 is CASSFLVSGANVLTF. The CDR3 DNA sequence: TGTGCCAGCAGTTTCTTGGTCTCTGGGGCCAACGTCCTGACTTTC.

This clonotype was detected a few times. This rearrangement joins TRBV27 to TRBJ2-7, with D possibly being TRBD1 or TRBD2 (5 bases each). The CDR3 is 14 amino acids. V gave up 5 bases and J gave up 7 bases, with 18 bases separating them. The germline gives CDR1 MNHEY, CDR2 SMNVEV (reference sequence). This chain's CDR3 is CASSQGPSPLEQYF. In DNA, the CDR3 is TGTGCCAGCAGTCAGGGACCATCCCCTCTAGAGCAGTACTTC.

The table lists this clonotype with many counts. The chain links TRBV27 to TRBJ2-1, with 8 bases lining up with TRBD1. CDR3 length equals 14 residues. The J segment lost 7 bases and the V segment lost 3 bases, leaving 5 bases of the junction unmatched. CDR1 MNHEY and CDR2 SMNVEV come from the germline V gene (reference sequence). The CDR3 region is CASSFGQGENEQFF. The DNA for the CDR3 is TGTGCCAGCAGTTTTGGACAGGGAGAAAATGAGCAGTTCTTC.

The table lists this clonotype with many counts. The chain combines TRBV7-2 with TRBJ2-3, with 10 bases that match TRBD2. CDR3 size: 13 residues. Germline V gives CDR1 SGHTA, CDR2 FQGNSA. Trimming cost V 10 bases and J 4 bases; bases outside gene matches: 5. CDR3 loop: CATLLAGADTQYF. The CDR3, as DNA: TGTGCCACCTTGCTAGCGGGAGCAGATACGCAGTATTTT.

In regard to this clonotype: A single base separates this from a much larger clone, so it may be a read error. The chain uses TRBV9 and TRBJ2-7; TRBD2 aligns across 10 bases. The CDR3 length is 14 residues. Germline V lookup: CDR1 SGDLS, CDR2 YYNGEE. DNA of the CDR3: TGTGTCAGCAGCCCGGGACTAGCGAACTACGAGCAGTACTTC. Its protein product is CVSSPGLANYEQYF.

The CDR3 sequence is CAWATRTDYGYTF. The CDR3 DNA sequence: TGTGCCTGGGCAACTCGGACTGACTATGGCTACACCTTC. The chain uses TRBV30 and TRBJ1-2; D not resolved. The CDR3 totals 13 residues. V gave up 5 bases and J gave up 3 bases, with 13 bases separating them. Germline loops: CDR1 GTSNPN, CDR2 SVGIG (reference sequence).

The genes are TRBV3-2 and TRBJ2-1; TRBD2 was called by the table and not checked on the DNA. TRBV3-2 is reported as a pseudogene. This CDR3 has 19 amino acids. The CDR3 DNA reads as TGTGCCAGCAGCCAAGAACTTCAGGGGAGTCGGGAGGGCCCCGATGAGCAGTTCTTC. It is translated as CASSQELQGSREGPDEQFF.

This clonotype has at least ten counts. CDR3 region: CSVEWREGHNKMNEQYF. DNA of the CDR3: TGCAGCGTTGAGTGGCGGGAGGGCCATAACAAGATGAACGAGCAGTACTTC. This chain connects TRBV29-1 to TRBJ2-7, with 9 bases identical to TRBD2. After removal of 3 bases from V and 5 bases from J, the junction contained 17 bases not matched to a gene. Germline V lookup: CDR1 SQVTM, CDR2 ANQGSEA. This CDR3 comprises 17 residues.

This clonotype has a count of ten or more. The rearrangement joins TRBV7-9 to TRBJ2-7; D perhaps matches TRBD2 (6 bases). Trimming cost V 6 bases and J 2 bases, with 8 bases left between them. The CDR3 contains 12 residues. Germline V lookup: CDR1 SEHNR, CDR2 FQNEAQ (reference sequence). The CDR3 loop is CASRGEAYEQYF. CDR3 in DNA: TGTGCCAGCAGAGGGGAGGCCTACGAGCAGTACTTC.

In its sample, this clonotype was seen many times. The chain uses TRBV5-6 and TRBJ1-2; TRBD1 is a possible D gene (6 bases). CDR1 SGHDT and CDR2 YYEEEE come from the germline V gene. The CDR3 is made up of 14 amino acids. V gave up 3 bases and J gave up 6 bases, with 15 bases separating them. The CDR3 bases are TGTGCCAGCAGCTGGGGGCCGGGGAACGATGGCTACACCTTC. Encoded protein: CASSWGPGNDGYTF.

This clonotype was recorded at least ten times. The junction departs from germline at one end; a sequencing error may be responsible. The genes are TRBV5-1 and TRBJ1-1; D gene ambiguous. The CDR3 length is 14 residues. Germline V CDR1 and CDR2: SGHRS, YFSETQ. The CDR3 bases are TGTGCCAGCAGCTTGGCCCAGGCTCGGGCTGAAGCTTTCTTT. Translation: CASSLAQARAEAFF. Full variable domain (missing parts from reference TRBV5-1 and TRBJ1-1): KAGVTQTPRYLIKTRGQQVTLSCSPISGHRSVSWYQQTPGQGLQFLFEYFSETQRNKGNFPGRFSGRQFSNSRSEMNVSTLELGDSALYLCASSLAQARAEAFFGQGTRLTVV.

This clonotype was counted at least ten times. The V call is TRBV7-8, the J call TRBJ2-3, with TRBD2 identical over 8 bases. Germline V gives CDR1 SGHVS, CDR2 FQNEAQ. The junction had 12 bases not matched to a gene; V was cut back by 5 bases and J by 2 bases. The CDR3 has 17 amino acids. CDR3 nucleotide sequence: TGTGCCAGCAGCGAAAGGAGCAGCGGGGGTGTCACAGATACGCAGTATTTT. As protein: CASSERSSGGVTDTQYF.

This clonotype appeared a few times. A read error may account for a junction end that differs from germline. The V call is TRBV11-2, the J call TRBJ1-1; D is unresolved. CDR1 SGHAT and CDR2 FQNNGV come from the germline V gene. This CDR3 comprises 14 residues. CDR3 sequence: CAGSPRQRGTEAFF. The CDR3 DNA sequence: TGTGCCGGCAGCCCCCGGCAGCGAGGCACTGAAGCTTTCTTT.

This clonotype was observed many times. This rearrangement joins TRBV6-5 to TRBJ1-1, with D unclear. This CDR3 is built from 11 residues. V gave up 2 bases and J gave up 8 bases, with 6 bases separating them. Germline values: CDR1 MNHEY, CDR2 SVGAGI. The CDR3 DNA is TGTGCCAGCAGTTACGGTAAGGAAGCTTTCTTT. Its protein product is CASSYGKEAFF.

Notes on this clonotype: This likely reflects a read error, since a far larger clone is one base away. The rearrangement links TRBV28 to TRBJ2-1; D unclear. The DNA matches TRBJ2-5 better at its end, which makes the J call doubtful. The CDR3 loop spans 13 amino acids. Germline V gene sequence: CDR1 MDHEN, CDR2 SYDVKM. CDR3 in DNA: TGTGCCAGCAGCCTGGGGTTCAGCGAGGCCCAGTACTTC. Its protein is CASSLGFSEAQYF.